The 25 T cell receptor beta chains below come from one sample, sequenced in a study of blood T cell repertoires in COVID-19. Generated by immunoSEQ multiplex PCR, the TCRdb table keeps only in-frame clones and is missing some. The repertoire holds around 270,000 clones, with 80% to 90% as singletons. The sequenced material came from PBMCs or T cells enriched from blood (not recorded which). Source of these receptors: a woman in her 30s who had recovered from COVID-19.

The chain has TRBV5-1 and TRBJ2-4; D is undetermined. CDR3 length equals 11 residues. Germline CDR1 SGHRS, CDR2 YFSETQ. Trimming removed 2 bases from V and 14 bases from J, with 11 bases in between. The CDR3 loop reads CASSLDGPEYF. The CDR3 DNA follows: TGCGCCAGCAGCTTAGATGGCCCTGAGTACTTC. The variable domain in full, with the rest retrieved from reference TRBV5-1 and TRBJ2-4, is KAGVTQTPRYLIKTRGQQVTLSCSPISGHRSVSWYQQTPGQGLQFLFEYFSETQRNKGNFPGRFSGRQFSNSRSEMNVSTLELGDSALYLCASSLDGPEYFGAGTRLSVL.

The chain couples TRBV5-8 to TRBJ1-2; 8 bases line up with TRBD1. CDR3 length: 14 residues. J was trimmed by 2 bases and V by 6 bases; bases with no gene match: 6. Per the germline V gene, CDR1 is SGHTS and CDR2 is YDEGEE. This chain's CDR3 is CASIRQGLNYGYTF. DNA for the CDR3: TGTGCCAGCATTCGACAGGGGCTAAACTATGGCTACACCTTC.

This sequence joins TRBV4-1 and TRBJ2-1; D is possibly TRBD2 (6 bases). Germline V gene sequence: CDR1 MGHRA, CDR2 YSYEKL. The germline V and J ends were trimmed by 0 bases and 3 bases, with 12 bases remaining between them. The CDR3 is 16 amino acids. CDR3 region: CASSQDGTASYNEQFF. The CDR3 nucleotides read TGCGCCAGCAGCCAAGACGGGACTGCGAGCTACAATGAGCAGTTCTTC.

The chain's CDR3 is CASSQDRQDYGYTF. The CDR3 DNA is TGCGCCAGCAGCCAAGACCGACAGGACTATGGCTACACCTTC. The V gene is TRBV4-1, the J gene TRBJ1-2; possibly TRBD1 for D (6 bases). CDR3 length equals 14 residues. Germline V gene data show CDR1 as MGHRA and CDR2 as YSYEKL. V was trimmed by 0 bases and J by 3 bases, leaving 8 bases between them.

A few counts support this clone. This chain uses TRBV30 with TRBJ1-3, with 7 nucleotides matching TRBD1. CDR3 length: 15 residues. Germline V gene data show CDR1 as GTSNPN and CDR2 as SVGIG (reference sequence). Trimming cost V 2 bases and J 0 bases; bases outside gene matches: 4. CDR3 protein: CAWSRDSFSGNTIYF. The CDR3 region has the DNA TGTGCCTGGAGTAGGGACAGTTTCTCTGGAAACACCATATATTTT. Based on the CDR3 plus reference TRBV30 and TRBJ1-3, the full variable domain is SQTIHQWPATLVQPVGSPLSLECTVEGTSNPNLYWYRQAAGRGLQLLFYSVGIGQISSEVPQNLSASRPQDRQFILSSKKLLLSDSGFYLCAWSRDSFSGNTIYFGEGSWLTVV.

The chain carries TRBV2 and TRBJ1-1; perhaps TRBD1 as D (5 bases). V lost 7 bases and J 1 base, leaving 10 bases between the germline ends. CDR1 is SNHLY, CDR2 FYNNEI, per germline. The CDR3 is made up of 13 amino acids. DNA for the CDR3: TGTGCCAGCAAATCGACAGCGAACACTGAAGCTTTCTTT. Translated: CASKSTANTEAFF.

This clone was seen only once. The CDR3 loop is CASSTPGTTGANVLTF. The CDR3 region has the DNA TGTGCCAGCAGTACCCCAGGGACTACTGGGGCCAACGTCCTGACTTTC. The chain has TRBV28 and TRBJ2-6, with 7 bases that match TRBD2. V gave up 5 bases and J gave up 2 bases; unmatched junction bases: 6. Looked up from germline, CDR1 is MDHEN and CDR2 is SYDVKM. This CDR3 contains 16 residues.

Written as DNA, the CDR3 is TGTGCCAGCAGTCCAACAGGGACAGGGTATGGCTACACCTTC. Translation: CASSPTGTGYGYTF. This chain uses TRBV28 with TRBJ1-2; 9 bases match TRBD1. The CDR3 has 14 amino acids. Germline V lookup: CDR1 MDHEN, CDR2 SYDVKM. J gave up 5 bases and V 5 bases, and 6 bases lay outside the gene matches.

This clone was seen more than once but under ten times. The chain uses TRBV19 and TRBJ1-5, with 9 bases identical to TRBD1. Unmatched junction bases numbered 11, after V lost 7 bases and J lost 7 bases. Germline-derived CDR1 and CDR2 are LNHDA and SQIVND (reference sequence). The CDR3 runs 15 residues. CDR3 sequence (DNA): TGTGCCAGTAACCCTACCGACAGGGGGAAGCAGCCCCAGCATTTT. It encodes CASNPTDRGKQPQHF.

This chain uses TRBV5-4 with TRBJ1-1; D is possibly TRBD1 (5 bases). V was shortened by 4 bases and J by 0 bases, with 22 bases between the two germline ends. This CDR3 spans 18 amino acids. CDR1 and CDR2 from the germline V gene are SGHNT and YYREEE (reference sequence). CDR3 DNA: TGTGCCAGCAGCGATGGGACGCTACGCCGGACTATGAACACTGAAGCTTTCTTT. This translates into CASSDGTLRRTMNTEAFF.

V gene TRBV9 combines with J gene TRBJ2-2; perhaps TRBD1 as D (5 bases). V lost 0 bases and J lost 5, with 8 bases in between. The CDR3 is 14 amino acids. Germline V CDR1 and CDR2: SGDLS, YYNGEE. The CDR3 DNA is TGTGCCAGCAGCGTAGCCCCAGGGACCGGGGAGCTGTTTTTT. Translated, it gives CASSVAPGTGELFF.

CDR3 coding DNA: TGTGCCAGCAGCCAAGGGGGCCCCGGGCAGCCCCAGCATTTT. Its protein product is CASSQGGPGQPQHF. The chain joins TRBV3-1 (or the pseudogene TRBV3-2) to TRBJ1-5; D might be TRBD1 (5 bases). With 1 base removed from V and 7 bases from J, the gap between germline ends came to 11 bases. Germline loops: CDR1 LGHDT, CDR2 YNNKEL (reference sequence). The CDR3 is 14 amino acids.

This chain joins TRBV9 and TRBJ1-2; D perhaps matches TRBD1 (6 bases). Per the germline V gene, CDR1 is SGDLS and CDR2 is YYNGEE. There are 13 residues in the CDR3. V lost 4 bases to trimming and J lost 1 base, with 8 bases between them. The CDR3 DNA follows: TGTGCCAGCAGCCCGGGACATAACTATGGCTACACCTTC. It is translated as CASSPGHNYGYTF.

This clone has only one observation. This rearrangement joins TRBV27 to TRBJ1-2; D remains unclear. CDR1 MNHEY and CDR2 SMNVEV come from the germline V gene (reference sequence). The germline V and J ends were trimmed by 2 bases and 4 bases, with 17 bases remaining between them. This CDR3 is 16 amino acids long. The CDR3: CASSLNLPPTGYGYTF. The CDR3 nucleotides read TGTGCCAGCAGTTTAAATCTACCTCCTACGGGCTATGGCTACACCTTC.

This chain connects TRBV6-4 to TRBJ2-3, with TRBD1 as a possible D gene (6 bases). Between the trimmed V and J ends, which lost 5 bases and 3 bases, there was a span of 12 bases. Germline V gives CDR1 MRHNA, CDR2 SNTAGT. The CDR3 runs to 14 residues. For the CDR3, the DNA is TGTGCCAGCAGTAAGACAGGAGATACAGATACGCAGTATTTT. Residues: CASSKTGDTDTQYF.

The CDR3 reads CASSPLSGTKGSGANVLTF. The CDR3 bases are TGTGCCAGCAGTCCCCTGTCTGGGACAAAGGGATCTGGGGCCAACGTCCTGACTTTC. The V and J genes are TRBV28 and TRBJ2-6; D perhaps matches TRBD1 (6 bases). The CDR3 consists of 19 residues. V lost 5 bases and J 1 base, leaving 21 bases between the germline ends. Germline CDR1 and CDR2: MDHEN and SYDVKM. Full variable domain (missing parts from reference TRBV28 and TRBJ2-6): DVKVTQSSRYLVKRTGEKVFLECVQDMDHENMFWYRQDPGLGLRLIYFSYDVKMKEKGDIPEGYSVSREKKERFSLILESASTNQTSMYLCASSPLSGTKGSGANVLTFGAGSRLTVL.

The chain carries TRBV19 and TRBJ1-2; 9 nucleotides agree with TRBD1. The V gene end was trimmed by 7 bases and the J gene end by 1 base; junction bases not matched to a gene: 7. The CDR3 covers 15 residues. Germline lookup yields CDR1 LNHDA and CDR2 SQIVND (reference sequence). This CDR3 is CASMARDRDNYGYTF. CDR3 nucleotides: TGTGCCAGTATGGCTCGGGACAGGGATAACTATGGCTACACCTTC.

V is TRBV28 and J is TRBJ1-5; TRBD1 is a possible D gene (6 bases). In germline, CDR1 is MDHEN, CDR2 SYDVKM. Trimming pared 3 bases from V and 5 bases from J, leaving 14 bases between. The CDR3 contains 15 residues. CDR3 DNA: TGTGCCAGCAGTTTCGGACAGTCCCTGCATCAGCCCCAGCATTTT. Amino acids: CASSFGQSLHQPQHF.

The chain combines TRBV11-1 with TRBJ2-5; D might be TRBD2 (6 bases). Between the trimmed V and J ends, which lost 3 bases and 3 bases, there was a span of 17 bases. The CDR3 contains 16 residues. Per germline, CDR1 SGHAT and CDR2 FQDESV (reference sequence). Here the CDR3 DNA reads TGTGCCAGCAGCTTTTATCCTAGCGAGGCTAAAGAGACCCAGTACTTC. Translated: CASSFYPSEAKETQYF.

This sequence joins TRBV11-2 and TRBJ2-1; 14 nucleotides agree with TRBD2. Germline trimming cut 1 base from V and 7 bases from J; bases unmatched to any gene: 6. Germline values: CDR1 SGHAT, CDR2 FQNNGV. The CDR3 contains 17 residues. CDR3 sequence (DNA): TGTGCCAGCAGCTTAGTCTGGACTAGCGGGAGGAGGAATGAGCAGTTCTTC. This translates into CASSLVWTSGRRNEQFF.

The CDR3 DNA is TGTGCCAGCAGCCCCCGCAGAACGAACACCGGGGAGCTGTTTTTT. Translation gives CASSPRRTNTGELFF. The genes are TRBV7-2 and TRBJ2-2; unclear D gene. This CDR3 contains 15 residues. Germline V gene data show CDR1 as SGHTA and CDR2 as FQGNSA. V lost 5 bases and J lost 0, with 10 bases in between.

This chain's CDR3 is CATSRGDYRNEQFF. The CDR3 coding sequence is TGTGCCACTTCGAGAGGAGACTATCGCAATGAGCAGTTCTTC. The chain links TRBV25-1 to TRBJ2-1; D perhaps matches TRBD2 (5 bases). V was trimmed by 10 bases and J by 6 bases, leaving 19 bases between them. CDR3 length: 14 amino acids. Germline loops: CDR1 MGHDK, CDR2 SYGVNS.

V gene TRBV7-9 combines with J gene TRBJ2-7; 8 bases align to TRBD2. The CDR3 is made up of 17 amino acids. Germline V gives CDR1 SEHNR, CDR2 FQNEAQ (reference sequence). The V segment lost 9 bases and the J segment 4 bases; nucleotides outside the gene matches: 20. The CDR3 bases are TGTGCCAGTGGGTTTGGACAGCGGGGGTCGTCCTCTTACGAGCAGTACTTC. Its protein product is CASGFGQRGSSSYEQYF.

The chain links TRBV27 to TRBJ2-7, with a tentative D call TRBD1 (5 bases). V dropped 4 bases and J dropped 3 bases, with 10 bases sitting between them. In germline, CDR1 is MNHEY, CDR2 SMNVEV (reference sequence). This CDR3 spans 13 amino acids. The CDR3 loop is CASSSSGLYEQYF. In nucleotides, the CDR3 is TGTGCCAGCAGTTCCTCAGGGCTCTACGAGCAGTACTTC.

The chain is built from TRBV30 and TRBJ2-3, with 13 bases identical to TRBD2. V lost 4 bases to trimming and J lost 0 bases; unmatched junction nucleotides: 16. The germline V gene encodes CDR1 GTSNPN and CDR2 SVGIG (reference sequence). The CDR3 is 20 residues long. The DNA for the CDR3 is TGTGCCTGGACTTACTACAGGGCGACTAGCGGGAGGACCAGCACAGATACGCAGTATTTT. It translates to CAWTYYRATSGRTSTDTQYF.